One and the same sample provided the 11 T cell receptor beta chains below, sequenced in a study of T cells in Graves' hyperthyroidism and ophthalmopathy. Amplification of TCR beta CDR3 regions used RNA as the template. RT-PCR in the first round (using the HTBI primer set) targeted the TCR CDR3. TCRdb reprocessed the multiplex PCR reads via MiXCR and lists one record per CDR3 protein. Among 250,000 to 300,000 distinct CDR3 sequences listed, less than 15% were seen once. Sequences were obtained from blood. The receptors were gathered from a woman in her thirties with Graves' hyperthyroidism that later progressed to Graves' ophthalmopathy.

This clonotype showed up many times. This chain connects TRBV6-6 to TRBJ2-4, with 9 positions matching TRBD2. Germline V lookup: CDR1 MNHNY, CDR2 SVGAGI (reference sequence). The CDR3 loop spans 17 amino acids. Germline trimming cut 2 bases from V and 3 bases from J; bases unmatched to any gene: 8. The CDR3 nucleotides are TGTGCCAGCAGTTACCACGGGGCGGGGGGGGACAAAAACATTCAGTACTTC. It is translated as CASSYHGAGGDKNIQYF.

The table lists this clonotype with many counts. This sequence joins TRBV12-3 or TRBV12-4 and TRBJ2-1, with a weak D call TRBD2 (6 bases). This CDR3 has 16 residues. V was trimmed by 4 bases and J by 4 bases, leaving 17 bases between them. CDR3 DNA sequence: TGTGCCAGCAGTTGGAGGGGACCGCACCAATACAATGAGCAGTTCTTC. As protein: CASSWRGPHQYNEQFF.

The sample holds a few counts of this clonotype. This chain joins TRBV2 and TRBJ2-7; D remains ambiguous. CDR3 length equals 14 residues. Trimming took off 5 bases at V and 0 bases at J, with 11 bases between the two ends. Germline assignment: CDR1 SNHLY and CDR2 FYNNEI. This chain's CDR3 is CASSQVSSSYEQYF. CDR3 nucleotide sequence: TGTGCCAGCAGTCAGGTTTCAAGCTCCTACGAGCAGTACTTC.

The chain carries TRBV6-1 and TRBJ2-1, with TRBD2 identical over 11 bases. V dropped 6 bases and J dropped 6; count of bases not matched to a gene: 4. The CDR3 contains 14 residues. Germline loops: CDR1 MNHNS, CDR2 SASEGT. CDR3: CASRRLAGFNEQFF. In DNA form, the CDR3 reads TGTGCCAGCAGAAGACTAGCGGGATTCAATGAGCAGTTCTTC.

This clonotype was detected only a few times. The chain couples TRBV9 to TRBJ2-1, with TRBD1 as a possible D gene (5 bases). In germline, CDR1 is SGDLS, CDR2 YYNGEE. CDR3 length: 15 residues. Trimming removed 0 bases at V and 3 bases at J, with 10 bases between. In DNA, the CDR3 is TGTGCCAGCAGCGTAGAAGGGGATGACTACAATGAGCAGTTCTTC. It codes for CASSVEGDDYNEQFF.

This clonotype occurred many times. The chain combines TRBV28 with TRBJ1-5; 12 bases agree with TRBD1. V gave up 4 bases and J gave up 2 bases; unmatched junction bases: 15. Germline V gene lookup returns CDR1 MDHEN and CDR2 SYDVKM. The CDR3 covers 20 residues. The CDR3 loop reads CASSYPEWDRGRTGNQPQHF. The DNA for the CDR3 is TGTGCCAGCAGTTACCCTGAATGGGACAGGGGGCGAACGGGCAATCAGCCCCAGCATTTT.

This clonotype was observed at least ten times. The J gene is TRBJ2-1, the V gene TRBV27; no firm D call. V shed 5 bases and J shed 6 bases, with 14 bases lying between them. CDR1 is MNHEY and CDR2 is SMNVEV in the germline V gene (reference sequence). CDR3 length: 14 amino acids. The CDR3 DNA sequence: TGTGCCAGCAGTGAGACTCACGGAGTCAATGAGCAGTTCTTC. Its translation: CASSETHGVNEQFF.

This clonotype was detected many times. This chain joins TRBV11-2 and TRBJ2-7, with D hard to call. Trimming shortened V by 1 base and J by 4 bases, and 14 bases separated the two germline ends. CDR1 and CDR2 (germline): SGHAT, FQNNGV. The CDR3 contains 15 residues. The DNA of the CDR3 is TGTGCCAGCAGCTTAGGGGCTAGTGGGGTGTACGAGCAGTACTTC. Translation: CASSLGASGVYEQYF.

This clonotype was seen many times. The V gene is TRBV28, the J gene TRBJ2-2, with D possibly matching TRBD1 (6 bases). The CDR3 loop spans 16 amino acids. Trimming removed 2 bases from V and 2 bases from J, with 12 bases in between. The germline CDR1 and CDR2 sequences are MDHEN and SYDVKM. CDR3 in DNA: TGTGCCAGCAGTTTACACGACAGGATAAACACCGGGGAGCTGTTTTTT. Its protein product is CASSLHDRINTGELFF. The full variable domain, in which reference TRBV28 and TRBJ2-2 provide the parts outside the CDR3, is DVKVTQSSRYLVKRTGEKVFLECVQDMDHENMFWYRQDPGLGLRLIYFSYDVKMKEKGDIPEGYSVSREKKERFSLILESASTNQTSMYLCASSLHDRINTGELFFGEGSRLTVL.

In this sample, this clonotype turned up many times. CDR3 coding DNA: TGCAGTGCTATAGGCGGGAGGAATCCCTACGAGCAGTACTTC. It is translated as CSAIGGRNPYEQYF. This chain connects TRBV20-1 to TRBJ2-7; the match to TRBD2 covers 8 bases. V lost 4 bases and J lost 2; bases outside the gene matches: 7. The CDR3 extends over 14 amino acids. CDR1 is DFQATT and CDR2 is SNEGSKA in the germline V gene (reference sequence).

There are many counts of this clonotype. J is TRBJ1-5 and V is TRBV11-2; 9 nucleotides line up with TRBD1. V shed 5 bases, J shed 1 base, and the junction held 3 bases outside the gene matches. Germline assignment: CDR1 SGHAT and CDR2 FQNNGV. The CDR3 consists of 15 residues. This CDR3 is CASSEQGASNQPQHF. The CDR3 bases are TGTGCCAGCAGCGAACAGGGGGCGAGCAATCAGCCCCAGCATTTT.